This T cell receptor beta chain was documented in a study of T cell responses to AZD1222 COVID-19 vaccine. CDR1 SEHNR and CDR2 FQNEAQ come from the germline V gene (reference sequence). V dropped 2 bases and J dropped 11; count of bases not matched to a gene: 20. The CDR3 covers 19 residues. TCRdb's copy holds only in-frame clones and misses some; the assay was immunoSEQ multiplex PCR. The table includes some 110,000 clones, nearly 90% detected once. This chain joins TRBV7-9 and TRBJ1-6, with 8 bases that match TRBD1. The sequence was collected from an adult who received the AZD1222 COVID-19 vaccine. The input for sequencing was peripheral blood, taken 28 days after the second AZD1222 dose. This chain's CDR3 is CASSLRGGARDRSTTPLHF. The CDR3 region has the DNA TGTGCCAGCAGCTTAAGAGGAGGCGCAAGGGACAGGTCGACGACACCCCTCCACTTT.